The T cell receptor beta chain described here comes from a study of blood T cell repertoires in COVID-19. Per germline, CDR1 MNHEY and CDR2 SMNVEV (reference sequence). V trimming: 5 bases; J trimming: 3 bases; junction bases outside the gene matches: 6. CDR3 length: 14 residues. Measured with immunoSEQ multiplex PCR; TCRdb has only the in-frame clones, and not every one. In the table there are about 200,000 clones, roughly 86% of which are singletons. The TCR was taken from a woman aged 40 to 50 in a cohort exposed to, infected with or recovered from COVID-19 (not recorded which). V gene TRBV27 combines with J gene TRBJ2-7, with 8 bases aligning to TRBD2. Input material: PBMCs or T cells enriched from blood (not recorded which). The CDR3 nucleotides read TGTGCCAGCAGTGTAGCGGGGAGGTACTACGAGCAGTACTTC. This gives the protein CASSVAGRYYEQYF.